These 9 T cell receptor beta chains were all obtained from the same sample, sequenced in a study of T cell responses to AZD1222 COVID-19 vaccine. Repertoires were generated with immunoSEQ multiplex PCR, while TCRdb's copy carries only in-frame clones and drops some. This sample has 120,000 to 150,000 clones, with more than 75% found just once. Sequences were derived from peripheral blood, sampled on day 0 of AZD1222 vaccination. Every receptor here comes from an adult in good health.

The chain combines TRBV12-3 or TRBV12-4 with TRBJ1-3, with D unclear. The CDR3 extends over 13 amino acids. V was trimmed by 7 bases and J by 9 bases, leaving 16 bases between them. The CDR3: CASTPPAYSTIYF. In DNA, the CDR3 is TGTGCCAGCACCCCCCCGGCCTACAGCACCATATATTTT.

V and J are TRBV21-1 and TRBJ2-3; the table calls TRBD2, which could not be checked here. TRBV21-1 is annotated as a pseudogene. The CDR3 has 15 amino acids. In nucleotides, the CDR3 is TGTGCCAGCAGCGCCCGACTAGCGCGGTGGGATACGCAGTATTTT. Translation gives CASSARLARWDTQYF.

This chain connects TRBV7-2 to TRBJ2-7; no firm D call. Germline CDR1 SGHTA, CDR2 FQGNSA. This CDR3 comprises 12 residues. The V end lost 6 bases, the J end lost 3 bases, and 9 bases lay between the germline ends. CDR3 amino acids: CASRNDYYEQYF. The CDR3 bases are TGTGCCAGCAGGAATGATTACTACGAGCAGTACTTC.

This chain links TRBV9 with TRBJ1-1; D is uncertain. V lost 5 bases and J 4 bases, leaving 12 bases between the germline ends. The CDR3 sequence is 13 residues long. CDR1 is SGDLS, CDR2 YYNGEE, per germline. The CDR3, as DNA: TGTGCCAGCAGGGGTTGGGAAGGCACTGAAGCTTTCTTT. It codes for CASRGWEGTEAFF.

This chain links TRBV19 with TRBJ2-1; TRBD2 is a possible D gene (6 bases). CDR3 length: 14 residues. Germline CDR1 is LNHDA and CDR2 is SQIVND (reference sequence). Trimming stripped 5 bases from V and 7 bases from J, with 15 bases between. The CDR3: CASSPWDSLNEQFF. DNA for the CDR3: TGTGCCAGTAGTCCCTGGGACTCTTTGAATGAGCAGTTCTTC.

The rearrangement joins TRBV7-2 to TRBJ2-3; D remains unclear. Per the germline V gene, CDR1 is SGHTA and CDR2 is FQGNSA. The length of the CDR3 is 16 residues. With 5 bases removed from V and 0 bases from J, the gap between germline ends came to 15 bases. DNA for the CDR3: TGTGCCAGCAGCCCTCATCTAACCCCGAGCACAGATACGCAGTATTTT. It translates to CASSPHLTPSTDTQYF.

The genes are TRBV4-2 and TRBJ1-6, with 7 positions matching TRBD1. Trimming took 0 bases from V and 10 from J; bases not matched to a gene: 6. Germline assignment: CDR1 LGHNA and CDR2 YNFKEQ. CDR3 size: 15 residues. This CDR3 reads CASSQDRGQASPLHF. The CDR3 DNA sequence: TGTGCCAGCAGCCAAGACCGCGGACAGGCATCACCCCTCCACTTT.

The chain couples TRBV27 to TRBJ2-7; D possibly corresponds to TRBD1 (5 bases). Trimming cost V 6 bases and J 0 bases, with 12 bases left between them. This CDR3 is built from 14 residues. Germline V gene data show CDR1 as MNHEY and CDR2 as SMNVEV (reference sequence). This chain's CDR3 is CASSLTESSYEQYF. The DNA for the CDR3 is TGTGCCAGCAGCCTGACAGAGAGCTCCTACGAGCAGTACTTC.

CDR3 sequence reads: CASSPGQGTDTQYF. For the CDR3, the DNA is TGTGCCAGCAGCCCAGGACAGGGGACAGATACGCAGTATTTT. The V and J genes are TRBV11-3 and TRBJ2-3, with 9 bases matching TRBD1. Germline V lookup: CDR1 SGHNT, CDR2 YENEEA. Losses at the gene ends were 5 bases for V and 3 bases for J; bases not matched to a gene: 3. CDR3 size: 14 residues.